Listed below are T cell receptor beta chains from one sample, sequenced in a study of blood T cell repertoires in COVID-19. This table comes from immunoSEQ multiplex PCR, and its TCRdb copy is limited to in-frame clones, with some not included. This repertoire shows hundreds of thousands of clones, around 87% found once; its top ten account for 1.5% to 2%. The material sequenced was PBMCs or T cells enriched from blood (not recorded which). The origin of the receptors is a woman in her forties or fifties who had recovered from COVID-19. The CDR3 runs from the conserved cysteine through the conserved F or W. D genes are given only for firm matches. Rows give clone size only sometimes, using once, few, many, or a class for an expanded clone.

CASSLIQGNSPLHF	TGTGCCAGCAGCTTAATTCAGGGAAATTCACCCCTCCACTTT	14	NA	TRBV11-2	TRBJ1-6	once
CASSLAAGQRYGYTF	TGTGCCAGCAGCTTAGCTGCGGGACAGAGATATGGCTACACCTTC	15	TRBD1	TRBV7-2	TRBJ1-2	NA
CASSYSGFGGLKLFF	TGTGCCAGCAGTTACTCAGGATTCGGCGGGTTGAAGCTGTTTTTT	15	NA	TRBV6-5	TRBJ2-2	NA
CASSPRSGSNTKSSYEQYF	TGTGCCAGCAGCCCACGGAGCGGGAGTAACACAAAGAGCTCCTACGAGCAGTACTTC	19	TRBD2	TRBV5-4	TRBJ2-7	NA
CASSPSAGREKLFF	TGTGCCAGCTCACCTTCGGCAGGGCGTGAAAAACTGTTTTTT	14	NA	TRBV18	TRBJ1-4	NA
CSVGDAGVEQYF	TGCAGCGTGGGAGATGCGGGAGTCGAGCAGTACTTC	12	TRBD2	TRBV29-1	TRBJ2-7	NA
CATSRDRGLGEKLFF	TGTGCCACCAGCAGAGACAGGGGGTTGGGTGAAAAACTGTTTTTT	15	TRBD1	TRBV15	TRBJ1-4	NA
CASSPGDGLTQPQHF	TGTGCCAGCAGCCCAGGGGATGGGCTAACTCAGCCCCAGCATTTT	15	NA	TRBV7-9	TRBJ1-5	NA
CASSLDSRTSGRMYNEQFF	TGTGCCAGCAGCTTAGATAGTCGGACTAGCGGGAGGATGTACAATGAGCAGTTCTTC	19	TRBD2	TRBV11-2	TRBJ2-1	few
CASIKRGTVYGYTF	TGTGCCAGCATCAAAAGGGGGACAGTTTATGGCTACACCTTC	14	TRBD1	TRBV6-5	TRBJ1-2	NA
CASGPPTGNPNQPQHF	TGTGCTAGTGGTCCACCGACAGGGAATCCCAATCAGCCCCAGCATTTT	16	TRBD1	TRBV12-5	TRBJ1-5	NA
CASSRTRDSTRFF	TGTGCCAGCAGTAGGACACGGGACAGTACAAGGTTCTTC	13	TRBD1	TRBV6-5	TRBJ2-1	NA